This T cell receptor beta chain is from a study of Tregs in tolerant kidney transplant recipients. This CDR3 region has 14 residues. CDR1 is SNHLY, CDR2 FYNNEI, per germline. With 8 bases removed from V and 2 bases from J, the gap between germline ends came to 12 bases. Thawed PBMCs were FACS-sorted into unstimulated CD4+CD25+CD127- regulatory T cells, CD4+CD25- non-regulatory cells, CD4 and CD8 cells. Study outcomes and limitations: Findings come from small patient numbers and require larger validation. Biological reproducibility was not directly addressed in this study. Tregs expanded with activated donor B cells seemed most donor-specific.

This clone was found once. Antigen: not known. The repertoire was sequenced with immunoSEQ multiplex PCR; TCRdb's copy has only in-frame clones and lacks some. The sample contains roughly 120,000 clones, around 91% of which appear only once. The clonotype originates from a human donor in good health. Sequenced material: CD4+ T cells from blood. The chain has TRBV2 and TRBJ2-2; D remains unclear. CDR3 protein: CASDNRLNTGELFF. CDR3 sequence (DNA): TGTGCCAGCGATAATCGGCTTAACACCGGGGAGCTGTTTTTT. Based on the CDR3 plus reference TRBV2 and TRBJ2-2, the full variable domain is EPEVTQTPSHQVTQMGQEVILRCVPISNHLYFYWYRQILGQKVEFLVSFYNNEISEKSEIFDDQFSVERPDGSNFTLKIRSTKLEDSAMYFCASDNRLNTGELFFGEGSRLTVL.